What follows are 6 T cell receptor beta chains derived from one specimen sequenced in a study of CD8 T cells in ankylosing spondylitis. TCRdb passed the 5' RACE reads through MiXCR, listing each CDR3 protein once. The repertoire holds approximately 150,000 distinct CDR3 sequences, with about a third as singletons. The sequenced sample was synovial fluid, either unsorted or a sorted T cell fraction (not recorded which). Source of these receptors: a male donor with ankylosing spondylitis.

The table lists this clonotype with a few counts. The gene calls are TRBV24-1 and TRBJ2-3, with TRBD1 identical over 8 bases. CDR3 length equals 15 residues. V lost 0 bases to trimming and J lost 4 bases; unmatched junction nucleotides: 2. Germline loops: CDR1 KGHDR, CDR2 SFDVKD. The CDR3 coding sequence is TGTGCCACCAGTGATTTGGGACAGGGACCAGATACGCAGTATTTT. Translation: CATSDLGQGPDTQYF.

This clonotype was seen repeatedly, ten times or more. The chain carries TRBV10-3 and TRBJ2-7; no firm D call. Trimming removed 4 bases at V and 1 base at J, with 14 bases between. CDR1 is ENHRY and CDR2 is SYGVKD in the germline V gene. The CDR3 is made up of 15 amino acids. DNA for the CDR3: TGTGCCATCAGTGTTTTGAGGCAGAATTCCTACGAGCAGTACTTC. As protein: CAISVLRQNSYEQYF.

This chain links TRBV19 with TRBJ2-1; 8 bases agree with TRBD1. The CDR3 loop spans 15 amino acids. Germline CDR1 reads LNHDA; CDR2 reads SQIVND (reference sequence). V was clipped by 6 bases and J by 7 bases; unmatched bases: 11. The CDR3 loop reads CASRERQGRKNEQFF. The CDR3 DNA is TGTGCCAGTAGAGAAAGACAGGGGCGCAAGAATGAGCAGTTCTTC.

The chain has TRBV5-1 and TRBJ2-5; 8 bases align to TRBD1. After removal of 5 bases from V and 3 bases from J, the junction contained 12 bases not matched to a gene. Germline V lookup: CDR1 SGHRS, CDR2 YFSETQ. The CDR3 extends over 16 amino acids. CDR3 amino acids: CASRQYQGALEETQYF. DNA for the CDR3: TGCGCCAGCAGGCAGTACCAGGGGGCGCTAGAAGAGACCCAGTACTTC.

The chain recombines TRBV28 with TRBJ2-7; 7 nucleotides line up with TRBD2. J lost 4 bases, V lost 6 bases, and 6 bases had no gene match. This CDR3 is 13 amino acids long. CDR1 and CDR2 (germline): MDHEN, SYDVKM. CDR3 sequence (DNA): TGTGCCAGCAGCTCGGGGGGTTTGTACGAGCAGTACTTC. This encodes CASSSGGLYEQYF.

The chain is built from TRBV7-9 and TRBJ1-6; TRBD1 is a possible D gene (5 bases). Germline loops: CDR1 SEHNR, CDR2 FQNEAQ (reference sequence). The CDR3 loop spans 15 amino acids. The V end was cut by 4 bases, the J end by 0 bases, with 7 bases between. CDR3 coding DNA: TGTGCCAGCAGCTCAGACAGCTCCTATAATTCACCCCTCCACTTT. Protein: CASSSDSSYNSPLHF.